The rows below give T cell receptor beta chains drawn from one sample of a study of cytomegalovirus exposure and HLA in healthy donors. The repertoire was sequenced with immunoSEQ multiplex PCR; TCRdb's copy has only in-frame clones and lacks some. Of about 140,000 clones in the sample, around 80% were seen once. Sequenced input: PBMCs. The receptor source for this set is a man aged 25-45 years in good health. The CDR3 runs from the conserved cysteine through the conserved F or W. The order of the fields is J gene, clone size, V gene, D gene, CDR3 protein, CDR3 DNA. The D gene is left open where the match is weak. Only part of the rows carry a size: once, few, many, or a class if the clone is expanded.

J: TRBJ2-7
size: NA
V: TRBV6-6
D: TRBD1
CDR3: CASRTGQGEQYF
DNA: TGTGCCAGCAGAACGGGACAGGGCGAGCAGTACTTC

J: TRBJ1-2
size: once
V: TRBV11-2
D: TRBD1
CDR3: CASSSSGGAQGYGYTF
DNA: TGTGCCAGCAGCTCCTCAGGGGGCGCCCAGGGCTATGGCTACACCTTC

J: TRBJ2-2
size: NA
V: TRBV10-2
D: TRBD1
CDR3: CASSTTRGTGELFF
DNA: TGCGCCAGCAGTACCACCAGGGGGACCGGGGAGCTGTTTTTT

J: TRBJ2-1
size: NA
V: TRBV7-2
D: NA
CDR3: CASSYRQYNEQFF
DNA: TGTGCCAGCAGCTACCGACAGTACAATGAGCAGTTCTTC

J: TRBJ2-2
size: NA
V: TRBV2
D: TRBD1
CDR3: CASSRQGANTGELFF
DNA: TGTGCCAGCAGTCGACAGGGGGCGAACACCGGGGAGCTGTTTTTT

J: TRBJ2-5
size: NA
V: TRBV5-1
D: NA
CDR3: CASSLALAPETRYF
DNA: TGCGCCAGCAGCTTGGCTCTCGCCCCGGAGACCCGGTACTTC

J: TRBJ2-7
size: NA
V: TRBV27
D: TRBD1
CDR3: CASSPTGGPTYEQYF
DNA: TGTGCCAGCAGTCCCACAGGGGGCCCCACCTACGAGCAGTACTTC

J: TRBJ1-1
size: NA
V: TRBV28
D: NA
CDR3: CASSLPQVPTEAFF
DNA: TGTGCCAGCAGTCTTCCTCAGGTGCCCACTGAAGCTTTCTTT

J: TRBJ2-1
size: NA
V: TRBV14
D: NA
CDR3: CASSQQYETGPTEQFF
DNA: TGTGCCAGCAGCCAACAATACGAGACAGGCCCCACGGAGCAGTTCTTC

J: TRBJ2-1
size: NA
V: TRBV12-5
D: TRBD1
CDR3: CASGLGLGQGYSIGNEQFF
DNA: TGTGCTAGTGGTTTAGGTCTGGGACAGGGGTATTCAATCGGTAATGAGCAGTTCTTC

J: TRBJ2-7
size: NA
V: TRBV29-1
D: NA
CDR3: CSVGGGAYEQYF
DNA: TGCAGCGTTGGAGGGGGGGCCTACGAGCAGTACTTC

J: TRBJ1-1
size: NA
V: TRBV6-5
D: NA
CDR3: CASSYSWQGNTEAFF
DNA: TGTGCCAGCAGTTACTCGTGGCAGGGGAACACTGAAGCTTTCTTT

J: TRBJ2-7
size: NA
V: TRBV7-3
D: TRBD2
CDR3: CASSRTSGSYEQYF
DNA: TGTGCCAGCAGTCGGACTAGCGGGTCCTACGAGCAGTACTTC

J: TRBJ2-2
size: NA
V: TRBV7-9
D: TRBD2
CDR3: CASSWREGTGELFF
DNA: TGTGCCAGCAGCTGGCGGGAGGGCACCGGGGAGCTGTTTTTT

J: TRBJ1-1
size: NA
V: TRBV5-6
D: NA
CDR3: CASSPRTAQNTEAFF
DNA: TGTGCCAGCAGCCCTAGGACAGCGCAGAACACTGAAGCTTTCTTT

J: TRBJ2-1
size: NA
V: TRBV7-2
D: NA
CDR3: CASSLEGWGNEQFF
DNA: TGTGCCAGCAGCTTAGAGGGGTGGGGCAATGAGCAGTTCTTC

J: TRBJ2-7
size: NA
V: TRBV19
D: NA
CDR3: CASSIRDKTYEQYF
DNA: TGTGCCAGTAGTATCCGGGACAAGACCTACGAGCAGTACTTC

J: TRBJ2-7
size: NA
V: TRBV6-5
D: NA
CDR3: CASSYDRGSYEQYF
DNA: TGTGCCAGCAGTTACGATCGGGGCTCCTACGAGCAGTACTTC

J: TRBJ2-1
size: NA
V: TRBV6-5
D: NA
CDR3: CASSWDFRRSYNEQFF
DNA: TGTGCCAGCAGTTGGGACTTTCGCCGCTCCTACAATGAGCAGTTCTTC

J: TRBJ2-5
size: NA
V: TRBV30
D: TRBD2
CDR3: CAWSALAGVVETQYF
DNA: TGTGCCTGGAGTGCCCTAGCGGGAGTTGTAGAGACCCAGTACTTC

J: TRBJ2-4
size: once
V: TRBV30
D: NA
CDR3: CAWSPRDILAKNIQYF
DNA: TGTGCCTGGAGTCCCCGGGACATACTAGCCAAAAACATTCAGTACTTC

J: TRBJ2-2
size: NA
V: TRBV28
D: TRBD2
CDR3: CASSPLLLAGRLSTGELFF
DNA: TGTGCCAGCAGTCCCCTCCTTCTAGCGGGGCGACTAAGCACCGGGGAGCTGTTTTTT

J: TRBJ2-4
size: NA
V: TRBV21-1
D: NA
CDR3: CASSLSGIALAKNIQYF
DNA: TGTGCCAGCAGCTTAAGTGGAATAGCCCTAGCCAAAAACATTCAGTACTTC

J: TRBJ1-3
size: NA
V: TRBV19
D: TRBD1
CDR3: CASSSGQVNIDIGNTIYF
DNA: TGTGCCAGTAGTTCGGGACAGGTCAATATCGACATTGGAAACACCATATATTTT

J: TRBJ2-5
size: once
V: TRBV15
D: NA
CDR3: CATSSPYGGTQETQYF
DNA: TGTGCCACCAGCAGCCCGTATGGCGGGACTCAAGAGACCCAGTACTTC

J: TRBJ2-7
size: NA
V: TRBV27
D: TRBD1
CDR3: CASSPSGTGAYEQYF
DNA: TGTGCCAGCAGTCCATCCGGGACAGGGGCCTACGAGCAGTACTTC

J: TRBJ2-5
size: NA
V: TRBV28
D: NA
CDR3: CASSSFSGTQYF
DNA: TGTGCCAGCAGTTCATTCTCCGGGACCCAGTACTTC

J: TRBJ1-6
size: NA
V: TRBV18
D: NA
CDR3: CASSPPSGGMNSPLHF
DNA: TGTGCCAGCTCACCACCGTCGGGGGGTATGAATTCACCCCTCCACTTT

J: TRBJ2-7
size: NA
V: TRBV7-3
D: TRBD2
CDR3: CSSSPTSGSYEQYF
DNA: TGTTCCAGCAGCCCGACTAGCGGTTCCTACGAGCAGTACTTC

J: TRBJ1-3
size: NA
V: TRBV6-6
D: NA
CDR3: CASTETSGNTIYF
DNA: TGTGCCAGCACAGAAACATCTGGAAACACCATATATTTT